These T cell receptor beta chains were read from a single sample in a study of identical twins. From the 5' RACE reads, TCRdb called clonotypes with MiXCR, one entry per CDR3 protein. This table holds 350,000 to 450,000 distinct CDR3 sequences, roughly 20% found once. The material sequenced was naive T cells sorted from blood. The receptors stem from a man aged 50-59 years in good health. Both conserved end residues are part of each CDR3. D genes are given only for firm matches. Not all rows give a size; the values are once, few, many and, for expanded clones, a class.

v_gene	abundance	d_gene	j_gene	CDR3aa	CDR3nt
TRBV29-1	-	-	TRBJ2-7	CSVPGQSYEQYF	TGCAGCGTCCCGGGACAATCTTACGAGCAGTACTTC
TRBV29-1	many	TRBD2	TRBJ2-1	CSVEYRLAGDNEQFF	TGCAGCGTTGAATACCGACTAGCGGGAGACAATGAGCAGTTCTTC
TRBV7-2	many	-	TRBJ2-7	CASSLTGGAEYEQYF	TGTGCCAGCAGCTTAACCGGGGGCGCAGAGTACGAGCAGTACTTC
TRBV7-3	many	-	TRBJ1-1	CASSKGLDTEAFF	TGTGCCAGCAGTAAGGGTTTGGACACTGAAGCTTTCTTT
TRBV6-1	few	-	TRBJ2-7	CASREREQYF	TGTGCCAGCAGAGAACGAGAGCAGTACTTC
TRBV29-1	few	-	TRBJ2-6	CSADFTANVLTF	TGCAGCGCTGACTTTACGGCCAACGTCCTGACTTTC
TRBV12-3/TRBV12-4	few	-	TRBJ2-3	CASSPSSKTDTQYF	TGTGCCAGCAGTCCATCCTCTAAAACAGATACGCAGTATTTT
TRBV4-3	few	-	TRBJ2-3	CASSQELASADTQYF	TGCGCCAGCAGCCAAGAACTAGCCAGCGCTGATACGCAGTATTTT
TRBV5-8	-	-	TRBJ2-7	CASSFSAGHLSYEQYF	TGTGCCAGCAGCTTTTCTGCGGGACACCTCTCCTACGAGCAGTACTTC
TRBV6-2/TRBV6-3	-	TRBD1	TRBJ1-5	CASSETGTGYQPQHF	TGTGCCAGCAGCGAAACCGGGACAGGGTATCAGCCCCAGCATTTT
TRBV7-2	-	-	TRBJ2-2	CAGGGRNTGELFF	TGTGCGGGCGGGGGCCGTAACACCGGGGAGCTGTTTTTT
TRBV6-1	many	-	TRBJ2-1	CASSDMGGPYNEQFF	TGTGCCAGCAGTGATATGGGGGGACCCTACAATGAGCAGTTCTTC
TRBV7-8	-	-	TRBJ2-3	CASSFLGVTRTDTQYF	TGTGCCAGCAGCTTCCTGGGAGTCACGCGCACAGATACGCAGTATTTT
TRBV29-1	many	TRBD1	TRBJ1-1	CSVEGGAGGMNTEAFF	TGCAGCGTTGAAGGGGGGGCAGGGGGTATGAACACTGAAGCTTTCTTT
TRBV5-1	-	-	TRBJ1-1	CASSQDPGGNTEAFF	TGCGCCAGCAGCCAAGACCCGGGAGGAAACACTGAAGCTTTCTTT
TRBV20-1	many	TRBD1	TRBJ2-7	CSAAGQGYAYEQYF	TGCAGTGCCGCGGGACAGGGGTATGCCTACGAGCAGTACTTC
TRBV29-1	few	TRBD1	TRBJ1-1	CSAGTGGFAEAFF	TGCAGCGCGGGGACAGGGGGGTTCGCTGAAGCTTTCTTT
TRBV28	-	-	TRBJ1-1	CASSFGRIAEAFF	TGTGCCAGCAGTTTCGGTCGGATAGCTGAAGCTTTCTTT
TRBV20-1	many	-	TRBJ1-1	CSAIRLGAFF	TGCAGTGCTATAAGGTTGGGAGCTTTCTTT
TRBV11-2	many	-	TRBJ2-7	CASSPDYEQYF	TGTGCCAGCAGCCCAGACTACGAGCAGTACTTC
TRBV20-1	-	TRBD2	TRBJ2-7	CSARDRAGAAYEQYF	TGCAGTGCTAGAGATAGAGCGGGGGCAGCCTACGAGCAGTACTTC
TRBV11-2	many	-	TRBJ1-2	CASSLDVGYIYNYGYTF	TGTGCCAGCAGCTTAGACGTCGGATACATATATAACTATGGCTACACCTTC
TRBV15	few	-	TRBJ2-7	CATSRDQVSGEQYF	TGTGCCACCAGCAGAGATCAAGTCTCGGGGGAGCAGTACTTC
TRBV7-9	few	-	TRBJ2-3	CASSSPWRTDTQYF	TGTGCCAGCAGCTCTCCGTGGAGGACAGATACGCAGTATTTT
TRBV20-1	-	-	TRBJ2-5	CSARDRVGRETQYF	TGCAGTGCTAGAGACCGCGTGGGGAGAGAGACCCAGTACTTC
TRBV11-1	few	TRBD2	TRBJ2-1	CASSSSWMTSGPYPTQFF	TGTGCCAGCAGCTCCTCTTGGATGACTAGCGGTCCCTACCCCACACAGTTCTTC
TRBV28	few	-	TRBJ1-6	CASSLNFSYRDYSPLHF	TGTGCCAGCAGTTTAAACTTTAGCTACAGGGATTATTCACCCCTCCACTTT
TRBV3-1	few	TRBD2	TRBJ2-1	CASSQGSSGKEQFF	TGTGCCAGCAGCCAAGGTTCCAGCGGGAAGGAGCAGTTCTTC
TRBV20-1	-	-	TRBJ2-1	CSARLRGVRQGWAYNEQFF	TGCAGTGCTAGGCTCCGCGGCGTTCGCCAGGGGTGGGCCTACAATGAGCAGTTCTTC
TRBV23-1	many	-	TRBJ2-3	CASRQLEPDTQYF	TGCGCCAGCCGACAATTGGAGCCAGATACGCAGTATTTT
TRBV5-1	many	-	TRBJ2-5	CASSTSRARTQETQYF	TGCGCCAGCAGCACCAGCCGGGCCCGGACCCAAGAGACCCAGTACTTC
TRBV7-2	once	TRBD1	TRBJ2-2	CASSHPTGARGELFF	TGTGCCAGCAGCCACCCGACAGGGGCGCGGGGGGAGCTGTTTTTT
TRBV7-2	-	-	TRBJ2-1	CASSLEIGRSNEQFF	TGTGCCAGCAGCTTAGAGATAGGGCGGTCGAATGAGCAGTTCTTC
TRBV7-9	few	-	TRBJ1-4	CASSIHPQGTNEKLFF	TGTGCCAGCAGCATTCACCCACAGGGAACTAATGAAAAACTGTTTTTT
TRBV12-5	few	-	TRBJ2-1	CASGLWGAGDEQFF	TGTGCTAGTGGTTTGTGGGGCGCTGGGGATGAGCAGTTCTTC
TRBV20-1	few	-	TRBJ1-6	CSVRLGNSPLHF	TGCAGTGTGAGGCTTGGGAATTCACCCCTCCACTTT
TRBV12-3/TRBV12-4	many	TRBD2	TRBJ2-5	CASSPSGGYQETQYF	TGTGCCAGCAGTCCTAGCGGGGGTTATCAAGAGACCCAGTACTTC
TRBV9	-	TRBD2	TRBJ2-3	CASSVEGTAGGSTDTQYF	TGTGCCAGCAGCGTAGAAGGAACAGCGGGAGGGTCCACAGATACGCAGTATTTT
TRBV20-1	many	TRBD1	TRBJ1-5	CSAKQGADQPQHF	TGCAGTGCAAAGCAGGGGGCGGATCAGCCCCAGCATTTT
TRBV3-1	-	-	TRBJ2-2	CASSQEGVSSGYTGELFF	TGTGCCAGCAGCCAAGAGGGGGTTAGTTCCGGCTACACCGGGGAGCTGTTTTTT
TRBV20-1	many	TRBD1	TRBJ2-6	CSARSDRGYGANVLTF	TGCAGTGCTAGATCGGACAGGGGTTATGGGGCCAACGTCCTGACTTTC
TRBV20-1	many	-	TRBJ2-5	CSARDDPTGRGAQYF	TGCAGTGCTAGAGATGACCCGACAGGCCGGGGAGCCCAGTACTTC
TRBV20-1	few	TRBD2	TRBJ2-3	CSAHGLAGGGGTDTQYF	TGCAGTGCTCATGGACTAGCGGGGGGTGGTGGCACAGATACGCAGTATTTT
TRBV9	few	TRBD2	TRBJ2-7	CASSVGLAGAYEQYF	TGTGCCAGCAGCGTGGGACTAGCGGGTGCCTACGAGCAGTACTTC
TRBV18	-	TRBD1	TRBJ2-3	CASSRDRGRADTQYF	TGTGCCAGCTCACGGGACAGGGGGCGGGCAGATACGCAGTATTTT
TRBV7-2	-	-	TRBJ2-5	CASSLGGPGVLETQYF	TGTGCCAGCAGCTTAGGAGGTCCGGGAGTGCTCGAGACCCAGTACTTC
TRBV4-3	-	-	TRBJ2-2	CASSVTLENTGELFF	TGCGCCAGCAGCGTGACGCTGGAGAACACCGGGGAGCTGTTTTTT
TRBV12-3/TRBV12-4	many	TRBD2	TRBJ2-1	CASSFGLAGYNEQFF	TGTGCCAGCAGTTTTGGTCTAGCGGGGTACAATGAGCAGTTCTTC
TRBV7-8	-	-	TRBJ1-2	CASAGTVHDYTF	TGTGCCAGCGCAGGGACGGTTCATGACTACACCTTC
TRBV19	-	-	TRBJ2-1	CASSMSLIGDEQFF	TGTGCCAGTAGTATGTCCCTCATCGGGGATGAGCAGTTCTTC
TRBV7-2	many	-	TRBJ2-3	CASSFIQSTDTQYF	TGTGCCAGCAGCTTTATTCAGAGCACAGATACGCAGTATTTT
TRBV5-6	few	TRBD2	TRBJ2-1	CASSLQREAYNEQFF	TGTGCCAGCAGCCTACAGCGGGAGGCCTACAATGAGCAGTTCTTC
TRBV12-3/TRBV12-4	-	-	TRBJ1-1	CASSFSRNTEAFF	TGTGCCAGCAGTTTCTCCAGGAACACTGAAGCTTTCTTT
TRBV5-1	many	-	TRBJ2-3	CASSFRGGANTDTQYF	TGCGCCAGCAGCTTCCGTGGGGGGGCCAACACAGATACGCAGTATTTT
TRBV7-6	-	-	TRBJ1-1	CASTSLEGAEAFF	TGTGCCAGCACCTCCTTGGAGGGAGCTGAAGCTTTCTTT
TRBV9	-	TRBD2	TRBJ2-1	CASSVGPPRAGDEQFF	TGTGCCAGCAGCGTAGGCCCCCCACGAGCGGGGGATGAGCAGTTCTTC
TRBV28	-	-	TRBJ1-1	CASMAWLSEAFF	TGTGCCAGCATGGCCTGGTTATCTGAAGCTTTCTTT